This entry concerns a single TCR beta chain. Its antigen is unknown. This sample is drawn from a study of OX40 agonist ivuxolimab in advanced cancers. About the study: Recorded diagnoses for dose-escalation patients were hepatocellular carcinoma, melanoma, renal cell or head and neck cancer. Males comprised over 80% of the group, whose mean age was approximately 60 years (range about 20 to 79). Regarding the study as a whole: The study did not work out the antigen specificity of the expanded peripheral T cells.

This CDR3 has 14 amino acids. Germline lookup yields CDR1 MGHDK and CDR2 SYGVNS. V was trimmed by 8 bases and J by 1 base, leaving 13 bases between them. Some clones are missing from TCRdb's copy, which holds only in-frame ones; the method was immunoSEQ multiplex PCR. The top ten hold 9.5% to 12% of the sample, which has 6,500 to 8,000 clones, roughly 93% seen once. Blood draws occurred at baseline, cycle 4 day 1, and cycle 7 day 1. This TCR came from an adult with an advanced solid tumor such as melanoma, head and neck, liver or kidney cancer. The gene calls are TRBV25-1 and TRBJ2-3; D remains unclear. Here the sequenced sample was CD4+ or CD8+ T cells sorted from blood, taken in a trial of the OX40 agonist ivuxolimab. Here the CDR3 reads CASLPRAGTDTQYF. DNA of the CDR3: TGTGCCAGCCTCCCCCGGGCGGGCACAGATACGCAGTATTTT.